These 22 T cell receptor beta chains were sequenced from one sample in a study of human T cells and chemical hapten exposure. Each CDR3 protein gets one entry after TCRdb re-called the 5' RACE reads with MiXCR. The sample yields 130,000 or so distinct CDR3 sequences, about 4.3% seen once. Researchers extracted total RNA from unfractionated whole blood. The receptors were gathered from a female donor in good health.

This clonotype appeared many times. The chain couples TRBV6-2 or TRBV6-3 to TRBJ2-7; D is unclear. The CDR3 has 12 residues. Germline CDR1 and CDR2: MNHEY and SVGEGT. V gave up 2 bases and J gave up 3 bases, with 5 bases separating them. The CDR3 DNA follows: TGTGCCAGCAGTTACGTCAACTACGAGCAGTACTTC. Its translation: CASSYVNYEQYF.

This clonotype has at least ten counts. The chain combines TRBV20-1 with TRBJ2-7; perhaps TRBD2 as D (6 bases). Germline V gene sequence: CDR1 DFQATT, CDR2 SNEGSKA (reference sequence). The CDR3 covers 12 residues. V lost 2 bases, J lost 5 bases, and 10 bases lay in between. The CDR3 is CSARKLADEQYF. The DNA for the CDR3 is TGCAGTGCTAGAAAACTAGCCGACGAGCAGTACTTC.

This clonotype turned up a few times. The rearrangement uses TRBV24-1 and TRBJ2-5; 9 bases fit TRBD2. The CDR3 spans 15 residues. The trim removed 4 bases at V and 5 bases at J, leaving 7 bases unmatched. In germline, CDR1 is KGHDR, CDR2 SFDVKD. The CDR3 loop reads CATSDFLAGRETQYF. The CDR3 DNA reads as TGTGCCACCAGTGACTTTCTAGCGGGAAGGGAGACCCAGTACTTC.

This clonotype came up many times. DNA of the CDR3: TGCAGTTCCCAGTCTCCGGCCTCCTACGAGCAGTACTTC. It yields the protein CSSQSPASYEQYF. The chain joins TRBV20-1 to TRBJ2-7, with D unclear. The CDR3 contains 13 residues. The ends were cut back, 8 bases at V and 0 bases at J, with 14 bases in the middle. Germline V gene data show CDR1 as DFQATT and CDR2 as SNEGSKA (reference sequence).

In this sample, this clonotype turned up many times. The CDR3 bases are TGTGCCAGCATAGATCGGAGGACTGAAGCTTTCTTT. This codes for CASIDRRTEAFF. The chain links TRBV28 to TRBJ1-1; D ambiguous. The V end lost 7 bases, the J end lost 5 bases, and 11 bases lay between the germline ends. Germline loops: CDR1 MDHEN, CDR2 SYDVKM. The CDR3 totals 12 residues.

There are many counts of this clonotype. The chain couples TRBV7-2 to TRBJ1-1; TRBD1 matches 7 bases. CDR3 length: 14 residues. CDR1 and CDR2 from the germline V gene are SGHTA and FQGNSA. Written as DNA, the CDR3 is TGTGCAGAGAAGATCCTGACAGGGAGGACTGAAGCTTTCTTT. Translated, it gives CAEKILTGRTEAFF.

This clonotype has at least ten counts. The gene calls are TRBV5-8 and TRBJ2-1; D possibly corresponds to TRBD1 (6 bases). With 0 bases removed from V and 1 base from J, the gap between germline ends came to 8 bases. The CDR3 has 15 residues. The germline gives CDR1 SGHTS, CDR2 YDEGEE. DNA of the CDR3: TGTGCCAGCAGCTTGGCTCAGGGGTCCTACAATGAGCAGTTCTTC. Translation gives CASSLAQGSYNEQFF.

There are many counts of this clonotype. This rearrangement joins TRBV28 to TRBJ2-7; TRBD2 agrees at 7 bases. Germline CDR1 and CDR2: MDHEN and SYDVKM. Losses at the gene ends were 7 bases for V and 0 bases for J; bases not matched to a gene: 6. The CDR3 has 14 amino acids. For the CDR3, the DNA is TGTGCCAGCACCGAGCTAGCGGCCTCCTACGAGCAGTACTTC. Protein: CASTELAASYEQYF.

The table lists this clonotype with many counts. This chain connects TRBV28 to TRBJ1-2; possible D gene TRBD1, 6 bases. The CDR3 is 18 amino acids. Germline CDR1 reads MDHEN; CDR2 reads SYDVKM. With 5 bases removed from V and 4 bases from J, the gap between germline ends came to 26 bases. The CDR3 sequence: CASSEWGRRAGGAYGYTF. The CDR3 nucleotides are TGTGCCAGCAGTGAATGGGGTCGGAGGGCCGGGGGGGCCTATGGCTACACCTTC.

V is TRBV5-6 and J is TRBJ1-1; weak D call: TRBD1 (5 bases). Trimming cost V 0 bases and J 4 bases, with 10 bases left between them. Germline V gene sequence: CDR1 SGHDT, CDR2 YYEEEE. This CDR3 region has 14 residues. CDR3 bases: TGTGCCAGCAGCTTGGTAGGGGCGGGCACTGAAGCTTTCTTT. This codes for CASSLVGAGTEAFF.

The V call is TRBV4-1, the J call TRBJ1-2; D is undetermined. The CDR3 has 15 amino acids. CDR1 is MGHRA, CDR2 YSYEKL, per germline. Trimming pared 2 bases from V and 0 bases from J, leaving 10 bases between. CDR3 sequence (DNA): TGCGCCAGCAGCCAAATGCAGATATCTAACTATGGCTACACCTTC. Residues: CASSQMQISNYGYTF.

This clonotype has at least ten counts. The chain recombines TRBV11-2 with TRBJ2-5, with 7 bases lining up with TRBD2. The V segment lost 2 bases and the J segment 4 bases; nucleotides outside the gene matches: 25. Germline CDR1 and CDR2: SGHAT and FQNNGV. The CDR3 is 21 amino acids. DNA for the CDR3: TGTGCCAGCAGCTTAAGGGTTCGGAGGGGTCGGGAGATGCGGGGGAGAGAGACCCAGTACTTC. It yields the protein CASSLRVRRGREMRGRETQYF.

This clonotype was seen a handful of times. The DNA of the CDR3 is TGTGCCAGCAGCTTATCCAACCTAGCGGGGGGAGGTGGTGAGCAGTTCTTC. It specifies CASSLSNLAGGGGEQFF. The chain recombines TRBV7-2 with TRBJ2-1, with 11 bases matching TRBD2. The junction had 12 bases not matched to a gene; V was cut back by 2 bases and J by 9 bases. The germline gives CDR1 SGHTA, CDR2 FQGNSA. This CDR3 has 17 residues.

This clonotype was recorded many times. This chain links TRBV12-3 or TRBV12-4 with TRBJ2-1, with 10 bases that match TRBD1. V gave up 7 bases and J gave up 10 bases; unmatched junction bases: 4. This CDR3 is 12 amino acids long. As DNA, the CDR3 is TGTGCCAGCAAGGGACAGGGGAACGAGCAGTTCTTC. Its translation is CASKGQGNEQFF.

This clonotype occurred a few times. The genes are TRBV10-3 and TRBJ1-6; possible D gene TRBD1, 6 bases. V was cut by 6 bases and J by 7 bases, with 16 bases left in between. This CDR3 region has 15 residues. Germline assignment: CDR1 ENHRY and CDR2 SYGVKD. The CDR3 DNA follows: TGTGCCATCAGACAGGGACGGGAGGCGAATTCACCCCTCCACTTT. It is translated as CAIRQGREANSPLHF.

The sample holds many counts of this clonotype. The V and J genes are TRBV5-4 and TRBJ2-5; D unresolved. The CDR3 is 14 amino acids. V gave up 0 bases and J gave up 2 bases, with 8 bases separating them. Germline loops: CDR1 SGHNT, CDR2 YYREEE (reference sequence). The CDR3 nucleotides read TGTGCCAGCAGCTTGGGGACGGCGCAAGAGACCCAGTACTTC. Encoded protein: CASSLGTAQETQYF.

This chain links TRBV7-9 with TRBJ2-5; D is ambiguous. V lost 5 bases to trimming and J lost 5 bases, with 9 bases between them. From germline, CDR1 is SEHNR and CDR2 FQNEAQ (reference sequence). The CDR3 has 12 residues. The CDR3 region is CASSQDGETQYF. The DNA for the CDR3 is TGTGCCAGCAGCCAGGACGGGGAGACCCAGTACTTC.

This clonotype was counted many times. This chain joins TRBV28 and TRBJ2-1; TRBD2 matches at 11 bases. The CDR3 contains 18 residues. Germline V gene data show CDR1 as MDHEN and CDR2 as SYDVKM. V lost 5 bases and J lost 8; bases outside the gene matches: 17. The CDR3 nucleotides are TGTGCCAGCAGTACCTATCGATTACTAGCGGGGGCCCTTGATGAGCAGTTCTTC. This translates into CASSTYRLLAGALDEQFF.

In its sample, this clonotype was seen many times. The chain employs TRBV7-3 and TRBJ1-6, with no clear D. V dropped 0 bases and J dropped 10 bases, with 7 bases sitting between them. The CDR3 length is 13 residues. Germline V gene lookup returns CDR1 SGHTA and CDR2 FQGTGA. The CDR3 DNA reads TGTGCCAGCAGCTTAACTGACGGATCACCCCTCCACTTT. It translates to CASSLTDGSPLHF.

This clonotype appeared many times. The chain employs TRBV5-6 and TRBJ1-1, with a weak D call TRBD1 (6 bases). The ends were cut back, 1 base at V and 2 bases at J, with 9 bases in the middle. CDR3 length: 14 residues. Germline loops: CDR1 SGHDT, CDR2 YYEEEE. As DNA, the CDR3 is TGTGCCAGCAGCTTGCTAGGGACAAACACTGAAGCTTTCTTT. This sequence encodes CASSLLGTNTEAFF.

CDR3 DNA: TGTGCCAGCTGTGGACACCGTAGCACAGATACGCAGTATTTT. It is translated as CASCGHRSTDTQYF. The chain has TRBV4-2 and TRBJ2-3, with D perhaps matching TRBD1 (5 bases). The V gene lost 8 bases and the J gene lost 0 bases, with 12 bases spanning the gap. Germline lookup yields CDR1 LGHNA and CDR2 YNFKEQ. The CDR3 has 14 amino acids.

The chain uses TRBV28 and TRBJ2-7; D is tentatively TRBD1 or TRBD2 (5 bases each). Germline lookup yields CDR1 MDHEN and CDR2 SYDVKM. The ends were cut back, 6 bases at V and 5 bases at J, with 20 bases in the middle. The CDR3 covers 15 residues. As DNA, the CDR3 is TGTGCCAGCAGCCCCCCCCGAGGGGCGAGGGACGAGCAGTACTTC. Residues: CASSPPRGARDEQYF. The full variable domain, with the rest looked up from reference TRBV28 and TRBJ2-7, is DVKVTQSSRYLVKRTGEKVFLECVQDMDHENMFWYRQDPGLGLRLIYFSYDVKMKEKGDIPEGYSVSREKKERFSLILESASTNQTSMYLCASSPPRGARDEQYFGPGTRLTVT.